This T cell receptor beta chain comes out of a study of T cell repertoires in cytomegalovirus infection. As for the study in general: CMV epitopes, recently identified HLA-C-restricted and well-studied HLA-B-restricted, were used. Public signatures in TCR beta pointed to CMV infection and matching HLA type.

In TCRdb, the reads were re-called with MiXCR into one record per CDR3 protein. The sample includes 380,000 or so distinct CDR3 sequences, about 35% seen only once; the top ten take 13%. From germline, CDR1 is SGHTA and CDR2 FQGNSA. The CDR3 contains 14 residues. Trimming removed 1 base from V and 5 bases from J, with 11 bases in between. This clonotype was recorded at least ten times. The antigen remains undetermined. This receptor was taken from a human donor in good health (CMV status not recorded). Some clones in this sample may be carry-over from other donors' samples. The source material was cultured PBMCs, sampled from culture after CMV antigen stimulation. V is TRBV7-2 and J is TRBJ1-1, with no clear D. The CDR3 loop is CASSLDLGWTEAFF. CDR3 DNA: TGTGCCAGCAGCTTAGATTTGGGGTGGACTGAAGCTTTCTTT. The variable domain in full, with the rest retrieved from reference TRBV7-2 and TRBJ1-1, is GAGVSQSPSNKVTEKGKDVELRCDPISGHTALYWYRQSLGQGLEFLIYFQGNSAPDKSGLPSDRFSAERTGGSVSTLTIQRTQQEDSAVYLCASSLDLGWTEAFFGQGTRLTVV.